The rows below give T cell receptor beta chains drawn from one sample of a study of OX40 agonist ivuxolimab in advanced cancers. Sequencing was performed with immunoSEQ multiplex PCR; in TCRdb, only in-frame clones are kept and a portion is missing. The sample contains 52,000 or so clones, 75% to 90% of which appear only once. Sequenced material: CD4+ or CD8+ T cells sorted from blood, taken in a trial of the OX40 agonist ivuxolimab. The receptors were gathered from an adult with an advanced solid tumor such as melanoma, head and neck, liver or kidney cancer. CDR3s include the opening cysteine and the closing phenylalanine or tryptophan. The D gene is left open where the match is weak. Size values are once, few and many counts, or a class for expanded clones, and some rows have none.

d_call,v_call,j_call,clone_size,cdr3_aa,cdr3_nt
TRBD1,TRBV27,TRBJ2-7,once,CASSSPGTGNYEQYF,TGTGCCAGCAGTTCACCCGGGACAGGTAACTACGAGCAGTACTTC
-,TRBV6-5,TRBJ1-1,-,CASSYPRGSNTEAFF,TGTGCCAGCAGTTACCCCAGGGGCTCAAACACTGAAGCTTTCTTT
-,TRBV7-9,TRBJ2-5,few,CASFWHPYQETQYF,TGTGCCAGCTTCTGGCACCCGTACCAAGAGACCCAGTACTTC
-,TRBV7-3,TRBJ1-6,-,CASSLMGMGESPLHF,TGTGCCAGCAGCTTGATGGGGATGGGGGAATCACCCCTCCACTTT
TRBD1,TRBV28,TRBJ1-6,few,CATTGTESYNSPLHF,TGTGCCACGACCGGGACAGAAAGTTATAATTCACCCCTCCACTTT
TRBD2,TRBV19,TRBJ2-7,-,CASSIFLGLADSYEQYF,TGTGCCAGTAGTATCTTTCTTGGACTAGCGGACTCCTACGAGCAGTACTTC
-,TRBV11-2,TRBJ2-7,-,CASSNPETGGEQYF,TGTGCCAGCAGCAACCCAGAGACCGGGGGCGAGCAGTACTTC
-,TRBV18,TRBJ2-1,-,CASSPGRSHNEQFF,TGTGCCAGCTCACCGGGACGAAGCCACAATGAGCAGTTCTTC
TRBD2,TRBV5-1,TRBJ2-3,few,CASSLEVAGASTDTQYF,TGCGCCAGCAGCTTGGAGGTAGCGGGGGCCAGCACAGATACGCAGTATTTT
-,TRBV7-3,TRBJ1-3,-,CASSLPPEGPIDNTIYF,TGTGCCAGCAGCTTACCCCCGGAGGGGCCCATCGATAACACCATATATTTT
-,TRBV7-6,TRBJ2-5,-,CASSLAGGTLGETQYF,TGTGCCAGCAGCTTAGCGGGGGGCACCCTGGGTGAGACCCAGTACTTC
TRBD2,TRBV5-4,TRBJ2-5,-,CASSAWTSGTQYF,TGTGCCAGCAGCGCCTGGACTAGCGGGACCCAGTACTTC
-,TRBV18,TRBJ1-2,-,CASSPRQEEGYTF,TGTGCCAGCTCACCGAGACAGGAGGAGGGCTACACCTTC
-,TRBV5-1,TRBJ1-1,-,CASSLALRGGGTEAFF,TGCGCCAGCAGCTTGGCCCTCCGGGGAGGGGGCACTGAAGCTTTCTTT
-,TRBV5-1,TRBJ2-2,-,CASSNYGSGELFF,TGCGCCAGCAGCAATTACGGGTCCGGGGAGCTGTTTTTT
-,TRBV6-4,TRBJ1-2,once,CASSVNPRGYGYTF,TGTGCCAGCAGTGTCAACCCGAGGGGGTATGGCTACACCTTC
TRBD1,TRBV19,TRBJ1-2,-,CASSMEGGGFGEYGYTF,TGTGCCAGTAGTATGGAAGGAGGGGGCTTCGGCGAATATGGCTACACCTTC
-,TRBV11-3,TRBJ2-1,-,CASSPTGGSYNEQFF,TGTGCCAGCAGCCCTACCGGGGGCTCCTACAATGAGCAGTTCTTC
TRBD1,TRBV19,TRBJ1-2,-,CASIPGQGDWGYTF,TGTGCCAGTATACCGGGACAGGGAGATTGGGGCTACACCTTC
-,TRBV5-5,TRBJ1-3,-,CASSFSAQVGNTIYF,TGTGCCAGCAGCTTCTCCGCTCAGGTTGGAAACACCATATATTTT
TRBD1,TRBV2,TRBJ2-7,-,CATKGQESSYEQYF,TGTGCCACTAAGGGACAGGAAAGCTCCTACGAGCAGTACTTC
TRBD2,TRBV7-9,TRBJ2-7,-,CASSSSGAAYEQYF,TGTGCCAGCAGCTCTAGCGGGGCCGCCTACGAGCAGTACTTC
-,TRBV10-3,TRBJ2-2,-,CAIRDYTNTGELFF,TGTGCCATCAGGGACTACACGAACACCGGGGAGCTGTTTTTT
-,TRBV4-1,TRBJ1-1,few,CASSQPPGHTNTEAFF,TGCGCCAGCAGCCAACCCCCGGGACACACGAACACTGAAGCTTTCTTT